These 29 T cell receptor beta chains originate from one sample sequenced in a study of blood T cell repertoires in COVID-19 (dated by TCRdb to the early 2020s). The method behind the library was the immunoSEQ multiplex PCR assay. TCRdb holds this immuneACCESS table with in-frame rearrangements only. Some clones are missing; in checked studies, unresolved V genes explain under half, and the rest has no known cause. In this sample the table shows about 370,000 clones, approximately 90% of which occur a single time. The ten largest account for roughly 0.99% of the sample. Sequences were obtained from PBMCs or T cells enriched from blood (not recorded which). The receptors originated from a man between 18 and 29 years old who had recovered from COVID-19.

The CDR3 is CASSLGAGNSYEQYF. DNA for the CDR3: TGTGCCAGCAGCTTGGGGGCAGGGAATTCCTACGAGCAGTACTTC. The V gene is TRBV5-4, the J gene TRBJ2-7, with D perhaps matching TRBD1 (5 bases). Trimming took off 0 bases at V and 1 base at J, with 11 bases between the two ends. Germline assignment: CDR1 SGHNT and CDR2 YYREEE (reference sequence). The CDR3 loop spans 15 amino acids.

The chain employs TRBV6-5 and TRBJ1-2; maybe TRBD1 (6 bases). Germline CDR1 reads MNHEY; CDR2 reads SVGAGI. The V end was cut by 4 bases, the J end by 0 bases, with 15 bases between. CDR3 length: 16 residues. Here the CDR3 DNA reads TGTGCCAGCAGTTCCCGACAGGTTGCGACTAACTATGGCTACACCTTC. Residues: CASSSRQVATNYGYTF.

V gene TRBV5-1 combines with J gene TRBJ2-3, with 11 bases identical to TRBD2. Germline V gene lookup returns CDR1 SGHRS and CDR2 YFSETQ. J gave up 4 bases and V 2 bases, and 3 bases lay outside the gene matches. The CDR3 consists of 15 residues. As DNA, the CDR3 is TGCGCCAGCAGCTTCGGGACTAGCGGTTCAGATACGCAGTATTTT. As protein: CASSFGTSGSDTQYF.

The chain couples TRBV28 to TRBJ1-2; the match to TRBD1 covers 8 bases. The CDR3 spans 14 residues. Germline CDR1 and CDR2: MDHEN and SYDVKM. V dropped 1 base and J dropped 8; count of bases not matched to a gene: 6. For the CDR3, the DNA is TGTGCCAGCAGTTTATTTCAGGGGGCGGGAGGCTACACCTTC. Protein: CASSLFQGAGGYTF.

The genes are TRBV24-1 and TRBJ2-3; 9 positions match TRBD1. V trimming: 3 bases; J trimming: 1 base; junction bases outside the gene matches: 7. The CDR3 consists of 17 residues. The germline CDR1 and CDR2 sequences are KGHDR and SFDVKD. The CDR3 coding sequence is TGTGCCACCAGTGATCCCAAACAGGGGGCTGGCACAGATACGCAGTATTTT. The encoded protein is CATSDPKQGAGTDTQYF.

The chain links TRBV7-9 to TRBJ1-2; D remains ambiguous. The germline V gene has CDR1 SEHNR and CDR2 FQNEAQ (reference sequence). V lost 1 base and J 8 bases, leaving 11 bases between the germline ends. CDR3 length: 13 amino acids. The CDR3 coding sequence is TGTGCCAGCAGCTTAGGGACGTCGGGAGGCTACACCTTC. Its translation is CASSLGTSGGYTF. Full variable domain (remainder filled in from reference TRBV7-9 and TRBJ1-2): DTGVSQNPRHKITKRGQNVTFRCDPISEHNRLYWYRQTLGQGPEFLTYFQNEAQLEKSRLLSDRFSAERPKGSFSTLEIQRTEQGDSAMYLCASSLGTSGGYTFGSGTRLTVV.

The chain has TRBV19 and TRBJ1-4; TRBD1 matches 9 bases. With V trimmed by 8 bases and J by 4 bases, 8 bases remained unmatched. The CDR3 is made up of 15 amino acids. Germline CDR1 is LNHDA and CDR2 is SQIVND (reference sequence). CDR3 bases: TGTGCCAGTGCGGGACAGGGCAATGGTAATGAAAAACTGTTTTTT. Protein: CASAGQGNGNEKLFF. Full variable domain (rest looked up from reference TRBV19 and TRBJ1-4): DGGITQSPKYLFRKEGQNVTLSCEQNLNHDAMYWYRQDPGQGLRLIYYSQIVNDFQKGDIAEGYSVSREKKESFPLTVTSAQKNPTAFYLCASAGQGNGNEKLFFGSGTQLSVL.

This chain connects TRBV2 to TRBJ1-2; perhaps TRBD1 as D (6 bases). CDR3 size: 16 residues. Germline-derived CDR1 and CDR2 are SNHLY and FYNNEI. The ends were cut back, 5 bases at V and 5 bases at J, with 21 bases in the middle. The CDR3 sequence is CASSTGSGGGPYGYTF. The CDR3 region has the DNA TGTGCCAGCAGTACAGGGTCGGGCGGGGGGCCTTATGGCTACACCTTC.

This chain uses TRBV4-3 with TRBJ2-1; tentatively, D is TRBD2 (6 bases). The CDR3 covers 14 residues. In germline, CDR1 is LGHNA, CDR2 YSLEER. V was pared by 0 bases and J by 12 bases, with 15 bases between. CDR3 coding DNA: TGCGCCAGCAGCCAAGACCGGCTTTACGGGGGGCAGTTCTTC. This sequence encodes CASSQDRLYGGQFF.

This chain connects TRBV5-1 to TRBJ1-1; no definite D call. There are 13 residues in the CDR3. Germline lookup yields CDR1 SGHRS and CDR2 YFSETQ. Trimming shortened V by 2 bases and J by 2 bases, and 7 bases separated the two germline ends. This chain's CDR3 is CASSLADNTEAFF. CDR3 DNA: TGCGCCAGCAGCTTAGCGGATAACACTGAAGCTTTCTTT.

The chain is built from TRBV5-4 and TRBJ1-2, with D possibly matching TRBD1 (5 bases). The CDR3 runs to 13 residues. V gave up 8 bases and J gave up 2 bases, with 13 bases separating them. The germline V gene encodes CDR1 SGHNT and CDR2 YYREEE (reference sequence). CDR3 nucleotides: TGTGCCAGTAGATCGACAGAGAACTATGGCTACACCTTC. Translating gives CASRSTENYGYTF.

This chain joins TRBV7-9 and TRBJ1-5; unclear D gene. The CDR3 consists of 18 residues. Germline lookup yields CDR1 SEHNR and CDR2 FQNEAQ (reference sequence). The V end was cut by 1 base, the J end by 2 bases, with 18 bases between. The CDR3 nucleotides read TGTGCCAGCAGCTTAGAGCGACCGAACCTCCCCGGCAATCAGCCCCAGCATTTT. This encodes CASSLERPNLPGNQPQHF.

This clone occurred a few times. V is TRBV5-1 and J is TRBJ2-6; the match to TRBD1 covers 7 bases. Per the germline V gene, CDR1 is SGHRS and CDR2 is YFSETQ. The V and J ends lost 1 base and 3 bases, in that order; junction bases with no gene match: 4. This CDR3 is built from 16 residues. CDR3 DNA sequence: TGCGCCAGCAGCTTGACAGGGGCCGGTGGGGCCAACGTCCTGACTTTC. Protein sequence: CASSLTGAGGANVLTF.

The chain links TRBV28 to TRBJ1-2; D not resolved. V was trimmed by 5 bases and J by 4 bases, leaving 14 bases between them. CDR1 is MDHEN, CDR2 SYDVKM, per germline. The CDR3 totals 14 residues. CDR3 region: CASSPPLRSYGYTF. The CDR3, as DNA: TGTGCCAGCAGTCCCCCTTTAAGGAGCTATGGCTACACCTTC.

V and J are TRBV6-5 and TRBJ1-3; 9 bases are shared with TRBD1. This CDR3 is built from 15 residues. In germline, CDR1 is MNHEY, CDR2 SVGAGI. The V segment lost 6 bases and the J segment 0 bases; nucleotides outside the gene matches: 3. The CDR3 DNA reads as TGTGCCAGCAGAGGACAGGGGAGCTCTGGAAACACCATATATTTT. This translates into CASRGQGSSGNTIYF.

The chain uses TRBV29-1 and TRBJ2-3, with D possibly being TRBD1 (6 bases). Trimming shortened V by 0 bases and J by 5 bases, and 9 bases separated the two germline ends. The CDR3 is 13 amino acids. Per germline, CDR1 SQVTM and CDR2 ANQGSEA. The CDR3 reads CSVEDGDKDTQYF. The CDR3 bases are TGCAGCGTTGAAGACGGGGACAAAGATACGCAGTATTTT.

This chain joins TRBV20-1 and TRBJ1-2; 9 nucleotides agree with TRBD1. CDR1 and CDR2 from the germline V gene are DFQATT and SNEGSKA (reference sequence). The CDR3 totals 16 residues. Trimming cost V 3 bases and J 1 base; bases outside gene matches: 9. In DNA form, the CDR3 reads TGCAGTGCTAGTGGTACAGGGGGCGTAGATAACTATGGCTACACCTTC. As protein: CSASGTGGVDNYGYTF.

This chain uses TRBV6-5 with TRBJ2-7; a weak D match, TRBD1 (5 bases). There are 14 residues in the CDR3. Per germline, CDR1 MNHEY and CDR2 SVGAGI. V lost 4 bases to trimming and J lost 2 bases, with 12 bases between them. CDR3 loop: CASSFLGRAYEQYF. As DNA, the CDR3 is TGTGCCAGCAGTTTTTTAGGCAGGGCCTACGAGCAGTACTTC.

The chain uses TRBV11-1 and TRBJ1-6; TRBD1 matches 9 bases. Germline V gives CDR1 SGHAT, CDR2 FQDESV (reference sequence). This CDR3 spans 16 amino acids. V lost 5 bases to trimming and J lost 13 bases; unmatched junction nucleotides: 15. The CDR3 is CASSPLPDRGGGPLHF. DNA of the CDR3: TGTGCCAGCAGCCCACTCCCGGACAGGGGAGGAGGGCCCCTCCACTTT.

This chain connects TRBV7-9 to TRBJ1-2; 9 positions match TRBD1. This CDR3 region has 18 residues. In germline, CDR1 is SEHNR, CDR2 FQNEAQ (reference sequence). Trimming cost V 5 bases and J 4 bases; bases outside gene matches: 17. Here the CDR3 reads CASSADKGGTGYIYGYTF. CDR3 nucleotide sequence: TGTGCCAGCAGCGCAGATAAGGGAGGGACAGGGTATATCTATGGCTACACCTTC.

The CDR3: CASSPTRGLYEQYF. CDR3 sequence (DNA): TGTGCCAGCAGTCCTACCAGGGGGCTGTACGAGCAGTACTTC. The genes are TRBV27 and TRBJ2-7; 8 bases agree with TRBD1. With V trimmed by 5 bases and J by 4 bases, 7 bases remained unmatched. The CDR3 is made up of 14 amino acids. The germline CDR1 and CDR2 sequences are MNHEY and SMNVEV (reference sequence).

The CDR3 loop reads CASSLTGQRETQYF. DNA for the CDR3: TGCGCCAGCAGCCTAACGGGACAGAGGGAGACCCAGTACTTC. This rearrangement joins TRBV5-1 to TRBJ2-5; 7 nucleotides align to TRBD1. The CDR3 runs to 14 residues. Per germline, CDR1 SGHRS and CDR2 YFSETQ. With V trimmed by 4 bases and J by 5 bases, 8 bases remained unmatched.

The chain couples TRBV28 to TRBJ2-1, with 9 bases that match TRBD2. CDR1 is MDHEN and CDR2 is SYDVKM in the germline V gene. V was clipped by 3 bases and J by 7 bases; unmatched bases: 7. This CDR3 is 15 amino acids long. In DNA form, the CDR3 reads TGTGCCAGCAGTTTTATAGCGGGAGTTCGGAATGAGCAGTTCTTC. Residues: CASSFIAGVRNEQFF.

The chain carries TRBV29-1 and TRBJ1-2; D unclear. The CDR3 is made up of 15 amino acids. V dropped 5 bases and J dropped 7 bases, with 23 bases sitting between them. CDR1 is SQVTM, CDR2 ANQGSEA, per germline. This CDR3 is CSVQGRFSLHLGYTF. The CDR3 nucleotides are TGCAGCGTTCAAGGCAGGTTCTCGCTACACCTTGGCTACACCTTC.

CDR3 residues: CASSHALNSVPDTQYF. The CDR3 coding sequence is TGTGCCAGCAGCCACGCTCTTAATAGCGTTCCAGATACGCAGTATTTT. The V and J genes are TRBV3-1 (or the pseudogene TRBV3-2) and TRBJ2-3, with a weak D call TRBD2 (5 bases). CDR3 length: 16 residues. CDR1 LGHDT and CDR2 YNNKEL come from the germline V gene (reference sequence). Trimming took 3 bases from V and 4 from J, leaving 17 bases between them.

The rearrangement uses TRBV27 and TRBJ1-1, with D unclear. CDR3 size: 13 residues. From germline, CDR1 is MNHEY and CDR2 SMNVEV (reference sequence). Trimming removed 3 bases from V and 1 base from J, with 6 bases in between. CDR3 sequence reads: CASSFQANTEAFF. Here the CDR3 DNA reads TGTGCCAGCAGTTTCCAAGCGAACACTGAAGCTTTCTTT.

CDR3 nucleotides: TGTGCCAGTAGAACAAGACTTCCCCCTGAAGCTTTCTTT. The encoded protein is CASRTRLPPEAFF. The chain is built from TRBV19 and TRBJ1-1; D remains unclear. Germline V gene lookup returns CDR1 LNHDA and CDR2 SQIVND (reference sequence). V lost 6 bases to trimming and J lost 6 bases, with 14 bases between them. The CDR3 sequence is 13 residues long.

The chain combines TRBV11-2 with TRBJ2-5; D may be TRBD1 (5 bases). The V gene lost 5 bases and the J gene lost 4 bases, with 8 bases spanning the gap. This CDR3 contains 12 residues. Per the germline V gene, CDR1 is SGHAT and CDR2 is FQNNGV. CDR3: CASSPQGETQYF. The CDR3, as DNA: TGTGCCAGCAGCCCCCAGGGAGAGACCCAGTACTTC.

The chain couples TRBV10-2 to TRBJ1-1; D possibly corresponds to TRBD1 (5 bases). The CDR3 sequence is 13 residues long. Trimming stripped 8 bases from V and 0 bases from J, with 10 bases between. Per the germline V gene, CDR1 is WSHSY and CDR2 is SAAADI. The CDR3 DNA reads as TGCGCCAGCGAGTGGGGCCTGAACACTGAAGCTTTCTTT. Protein sequence: CASEWGLNTEAFF.